The rows below give T cell receptor beta chains drawn from one sample of a study of T cell responses to AZD1222 COVID-19 vaccine. Sequencing used immunoSEQ multiplex PCR; TCRdb keeps in-frame clones, though not all of them. Among hundreds of thousands of clones listed, 90% to 95% were seen once. Here the sequenced sample was peripheral blood, taken 28 days after the second AZD1222 dose. The receptor source for this set is an adult who received the AZD1222 COVID-19 vaccine. The CDR3 runs from the conserved cysteine through the conserved F or W. Fields, in order: clone size, D gene, V gene, J gene, CDR3 length, CDR3 protein, CDR3 DNA. A D gene is named only where the DNA matches it firmly. Some rows have no size entry. The others give once, few or many, or a class for an expanded clone.

abundance: -
d_gene: -
v_gene: TRBV2
j_gene: TRBJ1-1
len: 13
CDR3aa: CASRLLGDTEAFF
CDR3nt: TGTGCCAGCAGATTATTGGGAGACACTGAAGCTTTCTTT

abundance: once
d_gene: -
v_gene: TRBV2
j_gene: TRBJ2-2
len: 13
CDR3aa: CASSGNGFGELFF
CDR3nt: TGTGCCAGCAGTGGTAATGGTTTCGGGGAGCTGTTTTTT

abundance: -
d_gene: -
v_gene: TRBV19
j_gene: TRBJ1-3
len: 14
CDR3aa: CASSIDWDGNTIYF
CDR3nt: TGTGCCAGTAGTATTGACTGGGATGGAAACACCATATATTTT

abundance: -
d_gene: -
v_gene: TRBV5-4
j_gene: TRBJ2-2
len: 16
CDR3aa: CASSLLFTGNTGELFF
CDR3nt: TGTGCCAGCAGCTTGCTTTTTACAGGCAACACCGGGGAGCTGTTTTTT

abundance: few
d_gene: -
v_gene: TRBV7-9
j_gene: TRBJ2-5
len: 11
CDR3aa: CASSFQETQYF
CDR3nt: TGTGCCAGCAGCTTCCAAGAGACCCAGTACTTC

abundance: -
d_gene: -
v_gene: TRBV2
j_gene: TRBJ1-2
len: 13
CDR3aa: CASSPGGIYGYTF
CDR3nt: TGTGCCAGCAGCCCGGGAGGAATCTATGGCTACACCTTC

abundance: -
d_gene: -
v_gene: TRBV9
j_gene: TRBJ1-3
len: 13
CDR3aa: CASSVEVGNTIYF
CDR3nt: TGTGCCAGCAGCGTAGAGGTCGGAAACACCATATATTTT

abundance: -
d_gene: -
v_gene: TRBV19
j_gene: TRBJ1-1
len: 13
CDR3aa: CASSRGVLTEAFF
CDR3nt: TGTGCCAGTAGCAGGGGAGTTCTCACTGAAGCTTTCTTT

abundance: -
d_gene: -
v_gene: TRBV24-1
j_gene: TRBJ2-1
len: 10
CDR3aa: CATRAGPQFF
CDR3nt: TGTGCCACCAGGGCGGGACCGCAGTTCTTC

abundance: -
d_gene: -
v_gene: TRBV10-3
j_gene: TRBJ1-4
len: 17
CDR3aa: CAISESTSGQTHGKLFF
CDR3nt: TGTGCCATCAGTGAGTCGACCTCAGGTCAGACCCACGGAAAACTGTTTTTT

abundance: -
d_gene: TRBD2
v_gene: TRBV9
j_gene: TRBJ2-2
len: 13
CDR3aa: CASSPRGSGELFF
CDR3nt: TGTGCCAGCAGCCCGCGGGGGAGCGGGGAGCTGTTTTTT

abundance: -
d_gene: -
v_gene: TRBV5-1
j_gene: TRBJ1-5
len: 16
CDR3aa: CASSLGPGNSNQPQHF
CDR3nt: TGCGCCAGCAGCTTGGGTCCGGGCAATAGCAATCAGCCCCAGCATTTT

abundance: -
d_gene: -
v_gene: TRBV19
j_gene: TRBJ2-2
len: 14
CDR3aa: CASRGTANTGELFF
CDR3nt: TGTGCCAGTAGGGGGACTGCGAACACCGGGGAGCTGTTTTTT

abundance: -
d_gene: -
v_gene: TRBV11-2
j_gene: TRBJ2-1
len: 15
CDR3aa: CASSPLRVSYNEQFF
CDR3nt: TGTGCCAGCAGCCCGCTGAGGGTCTCCTACAATGAGCAGTTCTTC

abundance: -
d_gene: TRBD2
v_gene: TRBV4-2
j_gene: TRBJ2-4
len: 14
CDR3aa: CASRRAGTSAIQYF
CDR3nt: TGTGCCAGCAGACGGGCCGGGACTAGCGCCATTCAGTACTTC

abundance: -
d_gene: -
v_gene: TRBV5-6
j_gene: TRBJ2-1
len: 14
CDR3aa: CASTPVEVGDEQFF
CDR3nt: TGTGCCAGCACCCCCGTCGAAGTGGGCGATGAGCAGTTCTTC

abundance: once
d_gene: TRBD1
v_gene: TRBV2
j_gene: TRBJ1-2
len: 12
CDR3aa: CASTGGSYGYTF
CDR3nt: TGTGCCAGCACAGGGGGGAGCTATGGCTACACCTTC

abundance: -
d_gene: TRBD1
v_gene: TRBV18
j_gene: TRBJ1-2
len: 17
CDR3aa: CASSPSGGGQGDYGYTF
CDR3nt: TGTGCCAGCTCACCCTCAGGGGGGGGACAGGGCGACTATGGCTACACCTTC

abundance: -
d_gene: -
v_gene: TRBV9
j_gene: TRBJ1-2
len: 15
CDR3aa: CASSVAQGSNYGYTF
CDR3nt: TGTGCCAGCAGCGTAGCACAGGGAAGTAACTATGGCTACACCTTC

abundance: -
d_gene: TRBD1
v_gene: TRBV5-4
j_gene: TRBJ2-3
len: 16
CDR3aa: CASSLSRTGSTDTQYF
CDR3nt: TGTGCCAGCAGCTTGTCCAGGACAGGGAGTACAGATACGCAGTATTTT

abundance: -
d_gene: -
v_gene: TRBV7-9
j_gene: TRBJ2-1
len: 15
CDR3aa: CASSLSQSLGNEQFF
CDR3nt: TGTGCCAGCAGCTTATCTCAGTCCCTAGGGAATGAGCAGTTCTTC

abundance: -
d_gene: -
v_gene: TRBV20-1
j_gene: TRBJ1-1
len: 14
CDR3aa: CSASSGQGGTEAFF
CDR3nt: TGCAGTGCTAGTAGCGGGCAAGGGGGCACTGAAGCTTTCTTT

abundance: -
d_gene: -
v_gene: TRBV14
j_gene: TRBJ1-6
len: 13
CDR3aa: CASSPLLNSPLHF
CDR3nt: TGTGCCAGCAGCCCGCTCCTTAATTCACCCCTCCACTTT

abundance: -
d_gene: TRBD2
v_gene: TRBV7-3
j_gene: TRBJ2-7
len: 15
CDR3aa: CASSPSSGLNYEQYF
CDR3nt: TGTGCCAGCAGCCCCAGTAGCGGGTTGAACTACGAGCAGTACTTC

abundance: -
d_gene: -
v_gene: TRBV2
j_gene: TRBJ1-6
len: 14
CDR3aa: CATNGKTEDSPLHF
CDR3nt: TGTGCCACCAATGGGAAGACAGAAGATTCACCCCTCCACTTT

abundance: -
d_gene: -
v_gene: TRBV9
j_gene: TRBJ2-5
len: 14
CDR3aa: CASSVGEYQETQYF
CDR3nt: TGTGCCAGCAGCGTAGGCGAATACCAAGAGACCCAGTACTTC

abundance: -
d_gene: -
v_gene: TRBV5-4
j_gene: TRBJ2-5
len: 13
CDR3aa: CASSSGPVETQYF
CDR3nt: TGTGCCAGCAGCTCCGGGCCCGTGGAGACCCAGTACTTC

abundance: -
d_gene: -
v_gene: TRBV5-1
j_gene: TRBJ1-4
len: 15
CDR3aa: CASSRGQPSNEKLFF
CDR3nt: TGCGCCAGCAGCCGCGGACAGCCTTCTAATGAAAAACTGTTTTTT

abundance: -
d_gene: -
v_gene: TRBV28
j_gene: TRBJ1-2
len: 13
CDR3aa: CASSPPTGRGYTF
CDR3nt: TGTGCCAGCAGTCCACCGACAGGCAGGGGCTACACCTTC

abundance: once
d_gene: TRBD2
v_gene: TRBV28
j_gene: TRBJ2-7
len: 14
CDR3aa: CASSSASGSYEQYF
CDR3nt: TGTGCCAGCAGTTCGGCTAGCGGATCCTACGAGCAGTACTTC

abundance: -
d_gene: TRBD1
v_gene: TRBV6-2/TRBV6-3
j_gene: TRBJ1-5
len: 16
CDR3aa: CASSYPTGGENQPQHF
CDR3nt: TGTGCCAGCAGTTACCCAACAGGGGGCGAGAATCAGCCCCAGCATTTT

abundance: -
d_gene: -
v_gene: TRBV7-2
j_gene: TRBJ1-1
len: 14
CDR3aa: CASSQTGINTEAFF
CDR3nt: TGTGCCAGCAGCCAGACAGGCATAAACACTGAAGCTTTCTTT

abundance: -
d_gene: TRBD1
v_gene: TRBV18
j_gene: TRBJ1-2
len: 15
CDR3aa: CASSPPGDRGYGYTF
CDR3nt: TGTGCCAGCTCACCACCGGGGGACAGGGGCTATGGCTACACCTTC

abundance: -
d_gene: TRBD1
v_gene: TRBV28
j_gene: TRBJ1-2
len: 15
CDR3aa: CASSRTTDRKSGYTF
CDR3nt: TGTGCCAGCAGTAGAACTACGGACAGGAAGAGTGGCTACACCTTC

abundance: -
d_gene: TRBD1
v_gene: TRBV7-4
j_gene: TRBJ1-1
len: 12
CDR3aa: CASSLTGTEAFF
CDR3nt: TGTGCCAGCAGCCTGACAGGGACTGAAGCTTTCTTT

abundance: -
d_gene: -
v_gene: TRBV28
j_gene: TRBJ2-4
len: 14
CDR3aa: CASSSAGLANIQYF
CDR3nt: TGTGCCAGCAGTTCGGCAGGGTTAGCAAACATTCAGTACTTC

abundance: -
d_gene: -
v_gene: TRBV28
j_gene: TRBJ2-7
len: 15
CDR3aa: CASSYSGRTTVEQYF
CDR3nt: TGTGCCAGCAGTTATTCGGGACGGACTACGGTGGAGCAGTACTTC

abundance: -
d_gene: -
v_gene: TRBV4-2
j_gene: TRBJ2-1
len: 13
CDR3aa: CASSHAPYNEQFF
CDR3nt: TGTGCCAGCAGCCATGCCCCCTACAATGAGCAGTTCTTC

abundance: -
d_gene: -
v_gene: TRBV15
j_gene: TRBJ1-2
len: 14
CDR3aa: CATSRDPGWEDYTF
CDR3nt: TGTGCCACCAGCAGAGATCCGGGCTGGGAGGACTACACCTTC

abundance: -
d_gene: -
v_gene: TRBV4-1
j_gene: TRBJ1-3
len: 16
CDR3aa: CASSQPKGELKNTIYF
CDR3nt: TGCGCCAGCAGCCAGCCGAAGGGGGAATTAAAAAACACCATATATTTT

abundance: once
d_gene: -
v_gene: TRBV27
j_gene: TRBJ1-5
len: 16
CDR3aa: CATTLMGGLGNQPQHF
CDR3nt: TGTGCCACTACCCTAATGGGGGGCCTGGGCAATCAGCCCCAGCATTTT

abundance: -
d_gene: -
v_gene: TRBV5-1
j_gene: TRBJ2-2
len: 17
CDR3aa: CASSLDPTGRNTGELFF
CDR3nt: TGCGCCAGCAGCTTAGACCCGACAGGCAGAAACACCGGGGAGCTGTTTTTT

abundance: -
d_gene: TRBD1
v_gene: TRBV24-1
j_gene: TRBJ2-7
len: 16
CDR3aa: CATSEGDRGSSYEQYF
CDR3nt: TGTGCCACCAGTGAGGGGGACAGGGGCTCTTCCTACGAGCAGTACTTC

abundance: -
d_gene: -
v_gene: TRBV28
j_gene: TRBJ1-6
len: 15
CDR3aa: CASSPSTLADSPLHF
CDR3nt: TGTGCCAGCAGTCCCTCGACGCTGGCGGATTCACCCCTCCACTTT

abundance: -
d_gene: TRBD2
v_gene: TRBV5-5
j_gene: TRBJ2-4
len: 17
CDR3aa: CASSLGGLAIQKNIQYF
CDR3nt: TGTGCCAGCAGCTTGGGGGGACTAGCGATACAGAAAAACATTCAGTACTTC

abundance: -
d_gene: TRBD1
v_gene: TRBV9
j_gene: TRBJ1-2
len: 14
CDR3aa: CASSGDRVNYGYTF
CDR3nt: TGTGCCAGCAGCGGGGACAGGGTAAACTATGGCTACACCTTC

abundance: -
d_gene: TRBD1
v_gene: TRBV27
j_gene: TRBJ2-2
len: 13
CDR3aa: CASRTGGTGELFF
CDR3nt: TGTGCCAGCAGAACAGGGGGAACCGGGGAGCTGTTTTTT

abundance: few
d_gene: -
v_gene: TRBV3-1/TRBV3-2
j_gene: TRBJ2-7
len: 14
CDR3aa: CASSQGMGRYEQYF
CDR3nt: TGTGCCAGCAGCCAAGGAATGGGCCGCTACGAGCAGTACTTC

abundance: -
d_gene: TRBD1
v_gene: TRBV5-4
j_gene: TRBJ1-6
len: 15
CDR3aa: CASSLDRGVRSPLHF
CDR3nt: TGTGCCAGCAGCCTAGACAGGGGAGTGCGGTCACCCCTCCACTTT

abundance: -
d_gene: -
v_gene: TRBV5-1
j_gene: TRBJ1-1
len: 15
CDR3aa: CASSLAPSGNTEAFF
CDR3nt: TGCGCCAGCAGCTTGGCCCCCTCCGGGAACACTGAAGCTTTCTTT

abundance: -
d_gene: TRBD2
v_gene: TRBV11-2
j_gene: TRBJ2-2
len: 15
CDR3aa: CASTPGGVTGGELFF
CDR3nt: TGTGCCAGCACCCCGGGGGGAGTTACCGGCGGGGAGCTGTTTTTT

abundance: once
d_gene: -
v_gene: TRBV10-3
j_gene: TRBJ1-5
len: 18
CDR3aa: CAISESVGGGWSNQPQHF
CDR3nt: TGTGCCATCAGTGAGTCGGTGGGAGGGGGATGGAGCAATCAGCCCCAGCATTTT

abundance: -
d_gene: TRBD2
v_gene: TRBV4-1
j_gene: TRBJ2-7
len: 15
CDR3aa: CASSHLGLPTYEQYF
CDR3nt: TGCGCCAGCAGCCATCTGGGACTACCGACCTACGAGCAGTACTTC

abundance: -
d_gene: -
v_gene: TRBV7-9
j_gene: TRBJ2-3
len: 15
CDR3aa: CASSNRELGTDTQYF
CDR3nt: TGTGCCAGCAGCAATCGGGAGTTGGGCACAGATACGCAGTATTTT

abundance: -
d_gene: TRBD1
v_gene: TRBV7-2
j_gene: TRBJ2-7
len: 14
CDR3aa: CASGGGTGPYEQYF
CDR3nt: TGTGCCAGCGGGGGGGGGACAGGGCCCTACGAGCAGTACTTC